The 30 T cell receptor beta chains in this list originate from one sample, sequenced in a study of cytomegalovirus exposure and HLA in healthy donors. It was with 60 Vbeta and 13 Jbeta primers that the PCR ran. The method was immunoSEQ multiplex PCR; TCRdb's version includes in-frame clones alone and lacks a portion of them. Found here are roughly 180,000 clones, roughly 80% of them singletons; the top ten hold about 1.3%. Specimen: PBMCs. The receptors come from a girl under 18 in good health and CMV-seropositive.

The rearrangement uses TRBV27 and TRBJ2-6, with unresolved D. This CDR3 region has 16 residues. Germline V gene lookup returns CDR1 MNHEY and CDR2 SMNVEV (reference sequence). V lost 3 bases and J 0 bases, leaving 9 bases between the germline ends. CDR3: CASSFLQVSGANVLTF. As DNA, the CDR3 is TGTGCCAGCAGTTTCCTCCAGGTCTCTGGGGCCAACGTCCTGACTTTC.

For the CDR3, the DNA is TGTGCCGCAGCCAGGACTAGCGGGCGGACCCCATACGAGCAGTACTTC. This gives the protein CAAARTSGRTPYEQYF. The J gene is TRBJ2-7, the V gene TRBV30, with TRBD2 matching 11 bases. J was trimmed by 4 bases and V by 8 bases; bases with no gene match: 16. CDR1 is GTSNPN, CDR2 SVGIG, per germline (reference sequence). This CDR3 spans 16 amino acids.

Only one count was recorded for this clone. V and J are TRBV19 and TRBJ2-3; no reliable D call. V gave up 6 bases and J gave up 6 bases, with 10 bases separating them. CDR1 LNHDA and CDR2 SQIVND come from the germline V gene (reference sequence). The CDR3 is 12 amino acids. This chain's CDR3 is CASSASGDTQYF. The CDR3 nucleotides are TGTGCCAGTAGCGCCTCCGGGGATACGCAGTATTTT.

The CDR3 is CASSEARRGYGYTF. The CDR3 DNA follows: TGTGCCAGCAGTGAAGCGCGACGGGGCTATGGCTACACCTTC. V is TRBV6-1 and J is TRBJ1-2; no clear D gene. Germline values: CDR1 MNHNS, CDR2 SASEGT. Trimming removed 0 bases at V and 4 bases at J, with 9 bases between. This CDR3 is 14 amino acids long.

The CDR3 DNA reads as TGTGCCAGCAGTTCGGTTATCAGGGTGAACACTGAAGCTTTCTTT. This codes for CASSSVIRVNTEAFF. The chain uses TRBV6-5 and TRBJ1-1; D is perhaps TRBD1 (5 bases). The length of the CDR3 is 15 residues. Germline V CDR1 and CDR2: MNHEY, SVGAGI. V was shortened by 4 bases and J by 0 bases, with 12 bases between the two germline ends.

The chain joins TRBV5-1 to TRBJ1-2, with 8 bases identical to TRBD1. V was pared by 4 bases and J by 5 bases, with 13 bases of the junction left unmatched. CDR3 size: 16 residues. The germline V gene has CDR1 SGHRS and CDR2 YFSETQ. The CDR3 sequence: CASSQMLTGERYGYTF. CDR3 coding DNA: TGCGCCAGCAGCCAAATGTTGACAGGGGAGAGGTATGGCTACACCTTC.

The J gene is TRBJ2-7, the V gene TRBV27; 11 nucleotides align to TRBD1. V was clipped by 4 bases and J by 5 bases; unmatched bases: 4. CDR3 length equals 14 residues. Per germline, CDR1 MNHEY and CDR2 SMNVEV (reference sequence). The CDR3 region is CASSYGQGADEQYF. In nucleotides, the CDR3 is TGTGCCAGCAGTTACGGACAGGGGGCAGACGAGCAGTACTTC.

The CDR3 nucleotides are TGTGCCAGCAGCAGCCTAGGGACAGGGGTAGAGACCCAGTACTTC. Amino acids: CASSSLGTGVETQYF. This chain links TRBV21-1 with TRBJ2-5; the table gives TRBD1 as D, unverified against the DNA. TRBV21-1 is a documented pseudogene. The CDR3 loop spans 15 amino acids.

In this sample, this clone turned up once. The chain recombines TRBV7-9 with TRBJ1-3, with D uncertain. The CDR3 totals 14 residues. CDR1 is SEHNR, CDR2 FQNEAQ, per germline (reference sequence). The V gene lost 1 base and the J gene lost 4 bases, with 8 bases spanning the gap. In nucleotides, the CDR3 is TGTGCCAGCAGCTTAGAGATGAGGGGAAACACCATATATTTT. It translates to CASSLEMRGNTIYF.

This clone was recorded only once. This chain uses TRBV7-2 with TRBJ2-7; 11 nucleotides align to TRBD2. The CDR3 is made up of 16 amino acids. Germline V gene data show CDR1 as SGHTA and CDR2 as FQGNSA. V shed 4 bases and J 0 bases; nucleotides not matched to a gene: 5. The CDR3 sequence is CASSSSSGRSSYEQYF. CDR3 nucleotides: TGTGCCAGCAGCTCCTCTAGCGGGAGGAGCTCCTACGAGCAGTACTTC.

This rearrangement joins TRBV11-2 to TRBJ2-1, with TRBD2 matching over 10 bases. With 1 base clipped from V and 8 bases from J, the junction kept 5 bases outside the gene matches. Per the germline V gene, CDR1 is SGHAT and CDR2 is FQNNGV. CDR3 length equals 15 residues. The CDR3 DNA is TGTGCCAGCAGCTTAGGCCTAGCGGGAGTGGATGAGCAGTTCTTC. It encodes CASSLGLAGVDEQFF. Complete variable domain (other parts from reference TRBV11-2 and TRBJ2-1): EAGVAQSPRYKIIEKRQSVAFWCNPISGHATLYWYQQILGQGPKLLIQFQNNGVVDDSQLPKDRFSAERLKGVDSTLKIQPAKLEDSAVYLCASSLGLAGVDEQFFGPGTRLTVL.

This sequence joins TRBV7-9 and TRBJ2-2; D gene unclear. V was cut by 3 bases and J by 4 bases, with 3 bases left in between. Germline CDR1 is SEHNR and CDR2 is FQNEAQ (reference sequence). This CDR3 spans 12 amino acids. The CDR3 reads CASSFGTGELFF. CDR3 nucleotides: TGTGCCAGCAGCTTCGGCACCGGGGAGCTGTTTTTT.

The J gene is TRBJ2-3, the V gene TRBV29-1, with TRBD2 as a possible D gene (6 bases). CDR1 and CDR2 from the germline V gene are SQVTM and ANQGSEA. Trimming took off 4 bases at V and 5 bases at J, with 13 bases between the two ends. This CDR3 has 13 residues. The CDR3 nucleotides are TGCAGCGTTGCCTCCGGGAGACGAGATACGCAGTATTTT. It yields the protein CSVASGRRDTQYF.

This clone was found once. An end of the junction does not agree with germline; a read error may underlie this. This sample includes further DNA sequences coding for the same CDR3. This chain links TRBV6-5 with TRBJ2-2; D is possibly TRBD2 (5 bases). Germline values: CDR1 MNHEY, CDR2 SVGAGI. The CDR3 runs to 15 residues. The CDR3 nucleotides are TGTGCCAGCAGTTACTCTTCGGGGAACACCGGGGAGCTGTTTTTC. Protein sequence: CASSYSSGNTGELFF.

The count of this clone is one. The rearrangement links TRBV19 to TRBJ2-1, with 8 bases fitting TRBD1. Losses at the gene ends were 4 bases for V and 0 bases for J; bases not matched to a gene: 5. Germline lookup yields CDR1 LNHDA and CDR2 SQIVND (reference sequence). The CDR3 is made up of 16 amino acids. In nucleotides, the CDR3 is TGTGCCAGTAGTAGGGAAGACAGGGGCTCCTACAATGAGCAGTTCTTC. Translation: CASSREDRGSYNEQFF.

The chain employs TRBV15 and TRBJ1-2; 7 nucleotides line up with TRBD1. The CDR3 length is 13 residues. Per the germline V gene, CDR1 is LNHNV and CDR2 is YYDKDF (reference sequence). V trimming: 2 bases; J trimming: 7 bases; junction bases outside the gene matches: 4. The CDR3 spells CATSRSRDSGYTF. CDR3 nucleotide sequence: TGTGCCACCAGCAGATCTAGGGACAGTGGCTACACCTTC.

This clone was seen just once. This rearrangement joins TRBV6-5 to TRBJ2-7; no definite D call. V lost 10 bases, J lost 3 bases, and 10 bases lay in between. The CDR3 spans 11 residues. The germline CDR1 and CDR2 sequences are MNHEY and SVGAGI. CDR3 residues: CATTTNYEQYF. Written as DNA, the CDR3 is TGTGCCACCACCACTAACTACGAGCAGTACTTC.

The chain is built from TRBV19 and TRBJ2-7; possible D gene TRBD2, 5 bases. Germline values: CDR1 LNHDA, CDR2 SQIVND (reference sequence). V dropped 2 bases and J dropped 7 bases, with 12 bases sitting between them. The CDR3 is 13 residues long. The CDR3 protein is CASSIRSGIEQYF. The DNA for the CDR3 is TGTGCCAGTAGTATACGGTCGGGGATTGAGCAGTACTTC.

The rearrangement uses TRBV7-2 and TRBJ2-2; TRBD2 matches at 13 bases. Germline V gene data show CDR1 as SGHTA and CDR2 as FQGNSA. CDR3 length: 15 residues. With 5 bases clipped from V and 9 bases from J, the junction kept 6 bases outside the gene matches. CDR3 coding DNA: TGTGCCAGCAGCCGTGGGACTAGCGGGACCTGGGAGCTGTTTTTT. Amino acid sequence: CASSRGTSGTWELFF.

This clone was found a few times. The genes are TRBV5-1 and TRBJ2-3; D gene unclear. The CDR3 has 15 amino acids. Germline CDR1 SGHRS, CDR2 YFSETQ. Trimming cost V 0 bases and J 0 bases, with 8 bases left between them. CDR3 DNA sequence: TGCGCCAGCAGCTTGGCCACGACTAGCACAGATACGCAGTATTTT. Amino acids: CASSLATTSTDTQYF.

The chain uses TRBV29-1 and TRBJ1-5; 8 bases are a match to TRBD1. The ends lost 4 bases at V and 2 bases at J; junction bases unmatched: 4. This CDR3 is 14 amino acids long. Germline V gene data show CDR1 as SQVTM and CDR2 as ANQGSEA. The CDR3 bases are TGCAGCGTTGGGGGGACAGGCGGCAATCAGCCCCAGCATTTT. It codes for CSVGGTGGNQPQHF.

V gene TRBV7-2 combines with J gene TRBJ2-1; TRBD2 agrees at 11 bases. CDR1 is SGHTA and CDR2 is FQGNSA in the germline V gene. J gave up 6 bases and V 0 bases, and 7 bases lay outside the gene matches. This CDR3 comprises 17 residues. The CDR3 reads CASSLAPGLAGFNEQFF. The CDR3 DNA follows: TGTGCCAGCAGCTTAGCGCCCGGACTAGCGGGTTTCAATGAGCAGTTCTTC.

The rearrangement joins TRBV6-5 to TRBJ2-2; a possible D gene is TRBD2 (7 bases). The CDR3 is 15 residues long. Germline V gene data show CDR1 as MNHEY and CDR2 as SVGAGI. The ends were cut back, 1 base at V and 5 bases at J, with 11 bases in the middle. CDR3 bases: TGTGCCAGCAGTTACTGGGGGGGCCGGACCGGGGAGCTGTTTTTT. Translation: CASSYWGGRTGELFF.

This chain connects TRBV6-4 to TRBJ2-7; D remains unclear. This CDR3 comprises 13 residues. The V and J ends lost 4 bases and 3 bases respectively, with 10 bases between them. Germline CDR1 is MRHNA and CDR2 is SNTAGT. CDR3 sequence (DNA): TGTGCCAGCAGTGGTAGCCCTAGCTACGAGCAGTACTTC. This translates into CASSGSPSYEQYF.

The chain recombines TRBV6-1 with TRBJ2-1; perhaps TRBD2 as D (5 bases). Trimming took 3 bases from V and 0 from J, leaving 21 bases between them. The germline gives CDR1 MNHNS, CDR2 SASEGT. The CDR3 totals 19 residues. Written as DNA, the CDR3 is TGTGCCAGCAGTGAGTCCCCCCCCGGGGAGCGGATCTCCTACAATGAGCAGTTCTTC. This encodes CASSESPPGERISYNEQFF.

This CDR3 reads CATFGVGGGSYEQYF. The CDR3, as DNA: TGTGCCACCTTCGGGGTAGGCGGGGGCTCCTACGAGCAGTACTTC. V usage is TRBV27 and J usage is TRBJ2-7, with TRBD2 matching over 7 bases. The CDR3 sequence is 15 residues long. Losses at the gene ends were 10 bases for V and 0 bases for J; bases not matched to a gene: 12. CDR1 MNHEY and CDR2 SMNVEV come from the germline V gene (reference sequence).

This clone occurred once. V usage is TRBV7-2 and J usage is TRBJ2-3; 8 positions agree with TRBD2. This CDR3 has 13 residues. Germline loops: CDR1 SGHTA, CDR2 FQGNSA. Losses at the gene ends were 1 base for V and 9 bases for J; bases not matched to a gene: 3. This chain's CDR3 is CASSLVREETQYF. The CDR3 DNA sequence: TGTGCCAGCAGCTTAGTGCGGGAGGAGACGCAGTATTTT.

The chain combines TRBV21-1 with TRBJ2-7; TRBD2, the D gene given by the table, was not confirmed from the DNA. TRBV21-1 is a pseudogene segment. The CDR3 runs 17 residues. The CDR3 DNA reads as TGTGCCAGCAGCAAAATTGCCCTGGCGGGAGGCGCCTACGAGCAGTACTTC. Translating gives CASSKIALAGGAYEQYF.

V is TRBV15 and J is TRBJ1-2, with no clear D. Trimming stripped 0 bases from V and 0 bases from J, with 8 bases between. CDR1 is LNHNV and CDR2 is YYDKDF in the germline V gene (reference sequence). CDR3 length: 15 residues. CDR3 bases: TGTGCCACCAGCAGAGATTGGGGAGCTAACTATGGCTACACCTTC. This gives the protein CATSRDWGANYGYTF. The full variable domain, in which reference TRBV15 and TRBJ1-2 provide the parts outside the CDR3, is DAMVIQNPRYQVTQFGKPVTLSCSQTLNHNVMYWYQQKSSQAPKLLFHYYDKDFNNEADTPDNFQSRRPNTSFCFLDIRSPGLGDTAMYLCATSRDWGANYGYTFGSGTRLTVV.

The gene calls are TRBV5-1 and TRBJ2-7; the D gene is possibly TRBD1 (6 bases). The V end was cut by 4 bases, the J end by 9 bases, with 23 bases between. The CDR3 extends over 15 amino acids. CDR1 SGHRS and CDR2 YFSETQ come from the germline V gene. CDR3 residues: CASSQGRTELFAQYF. The DNA of the CDR3 is TGCGCCAGCAGCCAAGGGCGGACAGAGCTATTCGCGCAGTACTTC.